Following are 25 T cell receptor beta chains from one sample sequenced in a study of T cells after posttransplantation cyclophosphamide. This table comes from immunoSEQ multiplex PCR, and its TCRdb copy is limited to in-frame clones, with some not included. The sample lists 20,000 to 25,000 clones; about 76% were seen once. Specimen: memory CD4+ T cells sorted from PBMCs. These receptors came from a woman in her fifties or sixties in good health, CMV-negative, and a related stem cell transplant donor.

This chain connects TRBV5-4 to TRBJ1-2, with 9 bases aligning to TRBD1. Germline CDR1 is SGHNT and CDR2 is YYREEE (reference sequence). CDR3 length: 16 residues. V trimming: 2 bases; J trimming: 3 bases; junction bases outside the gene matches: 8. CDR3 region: CASSFLRQGDYYGYTF. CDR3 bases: TGTGCCAGCAGCTTCCTCAGACAGGGGGATTACTATGGCTACACCTTC.

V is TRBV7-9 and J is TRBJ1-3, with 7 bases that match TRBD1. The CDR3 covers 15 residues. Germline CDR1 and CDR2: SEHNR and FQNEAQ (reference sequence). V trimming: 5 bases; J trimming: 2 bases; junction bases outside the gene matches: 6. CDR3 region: CASSARTGTGNTIYF. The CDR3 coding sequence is TGTGCCAGCAGCGCCCGGACAGGTACTGGAAACACCATATATTTT. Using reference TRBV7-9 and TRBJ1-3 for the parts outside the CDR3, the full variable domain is DTGVSQNPRHKITKRGQNVTFRCDPISEHNRLYWYRQTLGQGPEFLTYFQNEAQLEKSRLLSDRFSAERPKGSFSTLEIQRTEQGDSAMYLCASSARTGTGNTIYFGEGSWLTVV.

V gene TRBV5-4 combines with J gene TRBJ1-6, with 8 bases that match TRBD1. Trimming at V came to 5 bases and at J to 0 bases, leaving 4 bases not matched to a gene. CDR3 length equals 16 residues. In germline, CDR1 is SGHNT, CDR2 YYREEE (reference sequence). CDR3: CASSQTGASYNSPLHF. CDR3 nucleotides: TGTGCCAGCAGTCAGACAGGGGCCTCCTATAATTCACCCCTCCACTTT.

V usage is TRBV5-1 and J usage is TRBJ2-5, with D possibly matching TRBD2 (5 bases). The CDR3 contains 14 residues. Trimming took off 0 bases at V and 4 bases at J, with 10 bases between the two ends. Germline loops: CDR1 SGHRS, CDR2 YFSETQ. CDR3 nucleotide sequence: TGCGCCAGCAGCTTGGGAGGGAGTTTAGAGACCCAGTACTTC. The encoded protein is CASSLGGSLETQYF.

The CDR3 DNA reads TGTGCCAGCAGAGACGCAGGACAGGGATTCTTC. This codes for CASRDAGQGFF. The gene calls are TRBV2 and TRBJ2-1; 8 bases agree with TRBD1. This CDR3 spans 11 amino acids. Germline trimming cut 6 bases from V and 16 bases from J; bases unmatched to any gene: 8. CDR1 and CDR2 from the germline V gene are SNHLY and FYNNEI.

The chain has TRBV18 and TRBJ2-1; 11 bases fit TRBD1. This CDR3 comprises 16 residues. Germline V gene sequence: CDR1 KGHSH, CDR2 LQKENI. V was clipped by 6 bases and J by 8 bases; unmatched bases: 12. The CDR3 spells CASSKQGQGAGDEQFF. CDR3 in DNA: TGTGCCAGCTCCAAACAAGGACAGGGGGCAGGAGATGAGCAGTTCTTC.

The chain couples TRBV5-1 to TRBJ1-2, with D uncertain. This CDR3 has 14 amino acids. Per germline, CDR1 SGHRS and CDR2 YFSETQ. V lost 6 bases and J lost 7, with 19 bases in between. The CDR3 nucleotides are TGCGCCAGCACGGGCGAGCCCCGGGGAGGTGGCTACACCTTC. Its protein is CASTGEPRGGGYTF.

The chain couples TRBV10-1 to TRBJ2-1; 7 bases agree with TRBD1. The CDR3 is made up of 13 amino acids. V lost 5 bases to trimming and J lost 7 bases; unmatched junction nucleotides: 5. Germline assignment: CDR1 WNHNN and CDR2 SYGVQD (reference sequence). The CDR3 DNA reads TGCGCCAGCAGTCGAGGGACAGATAATGAGCAGTTCTTC. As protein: CASSRGTDNEQFF.

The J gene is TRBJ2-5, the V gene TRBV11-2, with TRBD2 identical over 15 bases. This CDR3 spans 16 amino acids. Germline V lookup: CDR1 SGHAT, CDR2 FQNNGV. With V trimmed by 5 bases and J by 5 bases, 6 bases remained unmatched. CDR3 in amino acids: CASSPPGLAGGETQYF. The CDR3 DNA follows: TGTGCCAGCAGCCCCCCGGGACTAGCGGGAGGTGAGACCCAGTACTTC.

The CDR3 nucleotides are TGTGCCACCAGCAGAGGACAGTATGGGGACTGGAGAACCTCCTACAATGAGCAGTTCTTC. Translating it yields CATSRGQYGDWRTSYNEQFF. The rearrangement links TRBV15 to TRBJ2-1; D is possibly TRBD2 (6 bases). CDR1 and CDR2 (germline): LNHNV, YYDKDF (reference sequence). The CDR3 loop spans 20 amino acids. V was cut by 1 base and J by 0 bases, with 22 bases left in between.

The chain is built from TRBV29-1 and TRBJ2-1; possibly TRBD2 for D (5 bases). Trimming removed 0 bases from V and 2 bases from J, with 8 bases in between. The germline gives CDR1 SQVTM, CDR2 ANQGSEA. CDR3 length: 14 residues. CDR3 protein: CSVEDLGAYNEQFF. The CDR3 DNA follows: TGCAGCGTTGAAGATCTCGGGGCCTACAATGAGCAGTTCTTC.

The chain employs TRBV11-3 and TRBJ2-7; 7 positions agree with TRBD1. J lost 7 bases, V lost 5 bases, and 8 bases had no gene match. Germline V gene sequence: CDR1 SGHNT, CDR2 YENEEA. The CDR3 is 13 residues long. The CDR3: CASSRQTGDEQYF. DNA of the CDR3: TGTGCCAGCAGCCGACAAACAGGGGATGAGCAGTACTTC.

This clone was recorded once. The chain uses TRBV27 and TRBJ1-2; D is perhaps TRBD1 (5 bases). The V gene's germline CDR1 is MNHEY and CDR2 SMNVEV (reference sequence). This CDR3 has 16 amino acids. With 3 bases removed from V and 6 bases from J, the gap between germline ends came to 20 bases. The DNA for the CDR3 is TGTGCCAGCAGTTTTGGATCGGGGGGTGGGATTCATGGCTACACCTTC. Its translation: CASSFGSGGGIHGYTF.

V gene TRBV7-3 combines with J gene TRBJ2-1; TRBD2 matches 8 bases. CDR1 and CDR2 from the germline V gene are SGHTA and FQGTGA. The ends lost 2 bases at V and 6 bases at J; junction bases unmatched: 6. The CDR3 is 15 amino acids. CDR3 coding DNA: TGTGCCAGCAGCTTACCAGCGGGAGTTCGCAATGAGCAGTTCTTC. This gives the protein CASSLPAGVRNEQFF. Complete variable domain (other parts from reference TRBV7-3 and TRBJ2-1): GAGVSQTPSNKVTEKGKYVELRCDPISGHTALYWYRQSLGQGPEFLIYFQGTGAADDSGLPNDRFFAVRPEGSVSTLKIQRTERGDSAVYLCASSLPAGVRNEQFFGPGTRLTVL.

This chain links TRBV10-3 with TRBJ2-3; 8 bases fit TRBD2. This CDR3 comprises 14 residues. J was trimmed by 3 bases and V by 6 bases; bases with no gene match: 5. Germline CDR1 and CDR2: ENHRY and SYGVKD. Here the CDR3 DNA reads TGTGCCATCAGCACTAGCGGCTCGACAGATACGCAGTATTTT. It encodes CAISTSGSTDTQYF.

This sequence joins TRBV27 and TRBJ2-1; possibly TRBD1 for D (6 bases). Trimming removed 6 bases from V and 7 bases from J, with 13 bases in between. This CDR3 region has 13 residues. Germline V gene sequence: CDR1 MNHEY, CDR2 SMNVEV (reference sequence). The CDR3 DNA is TGTGCCAGCAGGGCCTTCACAGGGAATGAGCAGTTCTTC. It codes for CASRAFTGNEQFF.

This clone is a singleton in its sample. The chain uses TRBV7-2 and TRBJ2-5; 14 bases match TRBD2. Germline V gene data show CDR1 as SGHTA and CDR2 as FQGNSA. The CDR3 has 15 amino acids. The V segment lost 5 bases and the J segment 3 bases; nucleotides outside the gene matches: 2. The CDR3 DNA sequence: TGTGCCAGCAGCAGGACTAGCGGGAGGAAAGAGACCCAGTACTTC. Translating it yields CASSRTSGRKETQYF.

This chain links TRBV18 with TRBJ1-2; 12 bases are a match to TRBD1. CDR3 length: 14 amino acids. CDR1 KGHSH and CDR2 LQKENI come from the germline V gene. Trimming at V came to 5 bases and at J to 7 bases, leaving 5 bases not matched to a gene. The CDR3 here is CASSKGTGGFGYTF. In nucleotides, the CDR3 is TGTGCCAGCTCAAAAGGGACAGGGGGCTTTGGCTACACCTTC.

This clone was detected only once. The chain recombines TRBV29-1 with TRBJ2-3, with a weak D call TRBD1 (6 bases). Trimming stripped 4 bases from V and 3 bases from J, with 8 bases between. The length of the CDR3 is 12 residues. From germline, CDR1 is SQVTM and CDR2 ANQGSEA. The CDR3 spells CSVVQGTDTQYF. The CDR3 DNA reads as TGCAGCGTTGTTCAGGGGACAGATACGCAGTATTTT.

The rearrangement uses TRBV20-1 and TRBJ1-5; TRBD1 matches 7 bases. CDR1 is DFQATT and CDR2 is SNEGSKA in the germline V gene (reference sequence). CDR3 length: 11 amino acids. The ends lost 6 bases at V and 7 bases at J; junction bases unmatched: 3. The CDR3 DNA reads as TGCAGTGCGGGGACAGCCCAGCCCCAGCATTTT. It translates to CSAGTAQPQHF.

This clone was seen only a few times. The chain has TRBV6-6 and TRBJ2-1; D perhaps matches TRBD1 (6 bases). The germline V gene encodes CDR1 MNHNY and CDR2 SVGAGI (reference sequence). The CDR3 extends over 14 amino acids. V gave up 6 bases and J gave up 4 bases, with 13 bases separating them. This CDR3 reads CASRFPGVYNEQFF. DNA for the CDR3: TGTGCCAGCAGATTCCCAGGGGTATACAATGAGCAGTTCTTC.

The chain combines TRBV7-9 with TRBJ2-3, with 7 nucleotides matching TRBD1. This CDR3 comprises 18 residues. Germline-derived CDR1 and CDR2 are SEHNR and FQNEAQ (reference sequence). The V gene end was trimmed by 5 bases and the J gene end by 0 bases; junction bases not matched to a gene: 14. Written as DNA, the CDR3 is TGTGCCAGCAGCCCCACAGGGGTGGCCCTCCCTAGCACAGATACGCAGTATTTT. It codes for CASSPTGVALPSTDTQYF.

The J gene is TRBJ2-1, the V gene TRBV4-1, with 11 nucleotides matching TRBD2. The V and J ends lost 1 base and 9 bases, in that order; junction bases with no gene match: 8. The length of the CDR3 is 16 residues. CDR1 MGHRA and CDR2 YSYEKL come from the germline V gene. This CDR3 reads CASSQVVAGGQGEQFF. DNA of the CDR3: TGCGCCAGCAGCCAAGTGGTAGCGGGAGGGCAGGGTGAGCAGTTCTTC.

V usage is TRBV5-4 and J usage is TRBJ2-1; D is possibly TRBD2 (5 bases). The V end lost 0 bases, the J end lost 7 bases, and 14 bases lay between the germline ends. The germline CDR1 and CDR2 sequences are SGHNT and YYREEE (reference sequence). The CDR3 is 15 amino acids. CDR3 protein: CASSLVVTTGNEQFF. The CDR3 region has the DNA TGTGCCAGCAGCTTGGTCGTGACGACGGGGAATGAGCAGTTCTTC. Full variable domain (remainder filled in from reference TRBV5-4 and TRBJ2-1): ETGVTQSPTHLIKTRGQQVTLRCSSQSGHNTVSWYQQALGQGPQFIFQYYREEENGRGNFPPRFSGLQFPNYSSELNVNALELDDSALYLCASSLVVTTGNEQFFGPGTRLTVL.

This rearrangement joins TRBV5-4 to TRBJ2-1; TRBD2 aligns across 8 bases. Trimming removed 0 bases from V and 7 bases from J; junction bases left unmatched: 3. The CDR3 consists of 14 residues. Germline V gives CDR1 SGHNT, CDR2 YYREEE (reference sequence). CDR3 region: CASSLAGGRNEQFF. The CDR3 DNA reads TGTGCCAGCAGCTTGGCGGGGGGGCGGAATGAGCAGTTCTTC.